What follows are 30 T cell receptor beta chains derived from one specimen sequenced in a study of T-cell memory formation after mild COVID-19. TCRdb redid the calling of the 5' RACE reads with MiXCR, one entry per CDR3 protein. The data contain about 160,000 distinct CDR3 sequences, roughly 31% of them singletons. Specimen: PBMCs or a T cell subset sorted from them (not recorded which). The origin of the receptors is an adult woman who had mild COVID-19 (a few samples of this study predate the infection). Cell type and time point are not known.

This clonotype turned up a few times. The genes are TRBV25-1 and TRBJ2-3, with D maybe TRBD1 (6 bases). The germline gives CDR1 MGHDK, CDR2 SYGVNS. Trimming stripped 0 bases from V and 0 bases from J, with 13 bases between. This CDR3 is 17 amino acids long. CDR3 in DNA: TGTGCCAGCAGTGAATATCCGACAGGAGATAGCACAGATACGCAGTATTTT. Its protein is CASSEYPTGDSTDTQYF.

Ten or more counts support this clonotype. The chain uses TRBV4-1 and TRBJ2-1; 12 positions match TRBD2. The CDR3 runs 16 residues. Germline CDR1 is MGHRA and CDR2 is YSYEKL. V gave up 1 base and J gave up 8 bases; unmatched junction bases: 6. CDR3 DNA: TGCGCCAGCAGCCAAGCTCTAGCGGGGGGGCCTGATGAGCAGTTCTTC. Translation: CASSQALAGGPDEQFF.

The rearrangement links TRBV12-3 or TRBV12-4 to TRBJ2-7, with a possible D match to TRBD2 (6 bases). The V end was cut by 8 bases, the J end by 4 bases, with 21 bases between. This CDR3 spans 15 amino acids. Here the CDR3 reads CASGPEEGGYYEQYF. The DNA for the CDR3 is TGTGCCAGCGGCCCAGAGGAGGGCGGGTATTACGAGCAGTACTTC.

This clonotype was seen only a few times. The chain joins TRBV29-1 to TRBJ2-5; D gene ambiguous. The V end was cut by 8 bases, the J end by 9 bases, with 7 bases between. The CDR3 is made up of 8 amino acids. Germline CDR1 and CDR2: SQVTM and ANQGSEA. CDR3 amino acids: CSFGPQYF. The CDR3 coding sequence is TGCAGCTTCGGGCCCCAGTACTTC.

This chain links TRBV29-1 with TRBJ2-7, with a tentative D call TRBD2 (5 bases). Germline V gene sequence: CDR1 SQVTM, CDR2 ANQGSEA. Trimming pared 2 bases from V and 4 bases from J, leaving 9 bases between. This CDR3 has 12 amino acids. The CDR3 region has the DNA TGCAGCGTTGAACTAGCCCCGTACGAGCAGTACTTC. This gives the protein CSVELAPYEQYF.

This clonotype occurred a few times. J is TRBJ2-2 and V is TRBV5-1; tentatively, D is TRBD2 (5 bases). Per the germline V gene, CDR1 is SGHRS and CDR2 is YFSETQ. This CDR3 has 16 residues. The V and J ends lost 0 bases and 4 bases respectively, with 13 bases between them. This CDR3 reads CASSLVSGAGTGELFF. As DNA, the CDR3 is TGCGCCAGCAGCTTGGTCAGCGGAGCCGGCACCGGGGAGCTGTTTTTT. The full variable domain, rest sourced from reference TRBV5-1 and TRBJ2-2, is KAGVTQTPRYLIKTRGQQVTLSCSPISGHRSVSWYQQTPGQGLQFLFEYFSETQRNKGNFPGRFSGRQFSNSRSEMNVSTLELGDSALYLCASSLVSGAGTGELFFGEGSRLTVL.

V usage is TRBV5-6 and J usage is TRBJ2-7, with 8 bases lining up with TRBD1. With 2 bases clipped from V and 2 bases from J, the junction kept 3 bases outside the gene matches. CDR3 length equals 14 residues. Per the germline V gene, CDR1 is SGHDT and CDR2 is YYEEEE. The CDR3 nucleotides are TGTGCCAGCAGCTTCCCGACAGGGGCCTACGAGCAGTACTTC. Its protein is CASSFPTGAYEQYF.

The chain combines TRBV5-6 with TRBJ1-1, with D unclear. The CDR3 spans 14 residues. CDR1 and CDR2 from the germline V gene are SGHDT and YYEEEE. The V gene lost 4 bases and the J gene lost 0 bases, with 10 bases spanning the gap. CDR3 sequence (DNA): TGTGCCAGCAGCGTGGGGAAGTTGAACACTGAAGCTTTCTTT. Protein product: CASSVGKLNTEAFF.

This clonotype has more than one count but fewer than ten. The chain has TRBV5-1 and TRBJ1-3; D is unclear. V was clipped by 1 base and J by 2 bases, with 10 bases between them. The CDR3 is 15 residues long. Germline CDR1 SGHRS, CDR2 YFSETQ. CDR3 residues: CASSLLATAGNTIYF. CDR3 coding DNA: TGCGCCAGCAGCTTGCTTGCGACGGCTGGAAACACCATATATTTT.

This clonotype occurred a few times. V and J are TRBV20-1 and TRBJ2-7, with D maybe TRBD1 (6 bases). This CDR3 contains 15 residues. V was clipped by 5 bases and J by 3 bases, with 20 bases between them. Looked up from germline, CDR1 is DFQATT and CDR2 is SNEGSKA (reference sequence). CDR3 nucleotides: TGCAGTGCTTCAGTATCCACAGGGACGAACTACGAGCAGTACTTC. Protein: CSASVSTGTNYEQYF.

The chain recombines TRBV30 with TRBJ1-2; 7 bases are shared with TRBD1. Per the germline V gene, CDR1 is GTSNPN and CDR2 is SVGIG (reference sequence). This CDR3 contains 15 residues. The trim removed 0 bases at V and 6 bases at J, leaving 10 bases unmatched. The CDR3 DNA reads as TGTGCCTGGAGTGTCCTCATACAGGGGCGGGATGGCTACACCTTC. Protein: CAWSVLIQGRDGYTF.

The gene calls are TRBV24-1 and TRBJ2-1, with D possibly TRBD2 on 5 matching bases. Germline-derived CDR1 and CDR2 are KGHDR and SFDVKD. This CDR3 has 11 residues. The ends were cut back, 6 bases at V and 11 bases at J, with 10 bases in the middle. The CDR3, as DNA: TGTGCCACCAGTCGAGCGGAGAAGCAGTTCTTC. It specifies CATSRAEKQFF.

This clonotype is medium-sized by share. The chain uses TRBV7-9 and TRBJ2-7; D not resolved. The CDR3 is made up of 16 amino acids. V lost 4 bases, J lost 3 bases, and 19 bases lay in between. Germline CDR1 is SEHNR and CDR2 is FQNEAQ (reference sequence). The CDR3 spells CASSSGLTGTRYEQYF. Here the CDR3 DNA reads TGTGCCAGCAGCTCGGGTTTGACTGGCACCCGCTACGAGCAGTACTTC.

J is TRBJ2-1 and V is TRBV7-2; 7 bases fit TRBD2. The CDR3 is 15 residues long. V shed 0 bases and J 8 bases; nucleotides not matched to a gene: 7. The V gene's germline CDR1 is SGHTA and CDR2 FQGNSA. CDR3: CASSLAVGRIDEQFF. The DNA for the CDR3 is TGTGCCAGCAGCTTAGCAGTCGGGAGGATAGATGAGCAGTTCTTC. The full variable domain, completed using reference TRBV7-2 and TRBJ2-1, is GAGVSQSPSNKVTEKGKDVELRCDPISGHTALYWYRQSLGQGLEFLIYFQGNSAPDKSGLPSDRFSAERTGGSVSTLTIQRTQQEDSAVYLCASSLAVGRIDEQFFGPGTRLTVL.

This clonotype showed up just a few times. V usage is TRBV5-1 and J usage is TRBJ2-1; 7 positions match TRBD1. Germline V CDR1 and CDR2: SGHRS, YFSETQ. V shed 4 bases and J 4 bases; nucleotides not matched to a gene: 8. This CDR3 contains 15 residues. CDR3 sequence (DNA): TGCGCCAGCAGCCAGACAGGGATCACGTACAATGAGCAGTTCTTC. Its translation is CASSQTGITYNEQFF.

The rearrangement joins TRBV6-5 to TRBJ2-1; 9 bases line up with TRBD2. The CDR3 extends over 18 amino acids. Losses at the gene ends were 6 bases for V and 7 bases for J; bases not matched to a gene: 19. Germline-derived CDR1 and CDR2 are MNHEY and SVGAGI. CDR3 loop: CASRPQFLAGVGRNEQFF. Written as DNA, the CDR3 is TGTGCCAGCAGACCTCAATTTTTAGCGGGAGTCGGAAGGAATGAGCAGTTCTTC.

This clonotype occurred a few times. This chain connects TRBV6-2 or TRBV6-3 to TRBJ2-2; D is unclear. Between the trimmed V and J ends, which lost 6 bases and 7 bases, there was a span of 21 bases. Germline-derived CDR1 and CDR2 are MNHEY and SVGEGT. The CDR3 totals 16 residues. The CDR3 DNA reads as TGTGCCAGCAGCCCTGAGACCGGGCCCCTCGACGGGGAGCTGTTTTTT. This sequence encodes CASSPETGPLDGELFF.

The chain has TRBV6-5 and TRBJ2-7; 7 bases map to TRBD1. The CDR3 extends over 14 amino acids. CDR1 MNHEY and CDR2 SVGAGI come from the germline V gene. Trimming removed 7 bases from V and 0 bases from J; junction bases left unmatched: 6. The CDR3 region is CASKPGQNSYEQYF. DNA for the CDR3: TGTGCCAGCAAACCGGGACAGAACTCCTACGAGCAGTACTTC.

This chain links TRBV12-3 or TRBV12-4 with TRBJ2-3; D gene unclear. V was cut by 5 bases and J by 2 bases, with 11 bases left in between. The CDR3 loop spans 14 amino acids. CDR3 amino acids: CASSLRTDTDTQYF. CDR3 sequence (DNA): TGTGCCAGCAGTCTCCGGACGGACACAGATACGCAGTATTTT.

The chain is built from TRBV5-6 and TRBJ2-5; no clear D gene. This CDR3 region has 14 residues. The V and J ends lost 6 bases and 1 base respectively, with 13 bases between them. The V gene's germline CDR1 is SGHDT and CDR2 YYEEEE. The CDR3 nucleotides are TGTGCCAGCAAACCCCTGGGATCCCAAGAGACCCAGTACTTC. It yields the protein CASKPLGSQETQYF.

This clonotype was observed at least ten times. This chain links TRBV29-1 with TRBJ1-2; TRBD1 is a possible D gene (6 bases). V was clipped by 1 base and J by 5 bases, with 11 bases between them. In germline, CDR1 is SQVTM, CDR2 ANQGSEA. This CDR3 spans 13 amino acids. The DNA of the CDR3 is TGCAGCGTTGAAGGGGGGCTTAGTTATGGCTACACCTTC. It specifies CSVEGGLSYGYTF.

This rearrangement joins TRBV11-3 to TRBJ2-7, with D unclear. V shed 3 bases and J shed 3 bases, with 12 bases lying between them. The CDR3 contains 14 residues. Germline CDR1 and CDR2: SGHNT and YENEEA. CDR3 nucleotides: TGTGCCAGCAGCTTTACCAGCGCAAACTACGAGCAGTACTTC. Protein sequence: CASSFTSANYEQYF. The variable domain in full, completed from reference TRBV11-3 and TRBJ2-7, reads EAGVVQSPRYKIIEKKQPVAFWCNPISGHNTLYWYLQNLGQGPELLIRYENEEAVDDSQLPKDRFSAERLKGVDSTLKIQPAELGDSAVYLCASSFTSANYEQYFGPGTRLTVT.

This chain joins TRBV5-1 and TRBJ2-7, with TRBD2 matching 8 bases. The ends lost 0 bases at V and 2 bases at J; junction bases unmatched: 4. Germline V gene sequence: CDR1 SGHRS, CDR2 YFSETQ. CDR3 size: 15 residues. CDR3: CASSLGLAGTYEQYF. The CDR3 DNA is TGCGCCAGCAGCTTGGGGTTAGCGGGAACCTACGAGCAGTACTTC.

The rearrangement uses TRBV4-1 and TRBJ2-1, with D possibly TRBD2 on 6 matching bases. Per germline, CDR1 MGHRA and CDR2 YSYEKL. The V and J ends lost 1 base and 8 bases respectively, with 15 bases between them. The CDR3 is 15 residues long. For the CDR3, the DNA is TGCGCCAGCAGCCAAGTAACCGGGAGAACCCATGAGCAGTTCTTC. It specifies CASSQVTGRTHEQFF.

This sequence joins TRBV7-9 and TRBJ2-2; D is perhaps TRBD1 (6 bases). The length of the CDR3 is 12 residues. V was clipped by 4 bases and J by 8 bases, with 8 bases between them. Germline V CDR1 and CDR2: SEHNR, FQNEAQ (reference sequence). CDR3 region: CASSYDRGELFF. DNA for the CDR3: TGTGCCAGCAGCTACGACAGGGGGGAGCTGTTTTTT.

DNA for the CDR3: TGTGCCACCAGTGACACTAGCGGGGGAAACACCGGGGAGCTGTTTTTT. Translating it yields CATSDTSGGNTGELFF. The chain combines TRBV24-1 with TRBJ2-2; the match to TRBD2 covers 11 bases. Trimming at V came to 4 bases and at J to 2 bases, leaving 2 bases not matched to a gene. Germline V gene data show CDR1 as KGHDR and CDR2 as SFDVKD. The CDR3 runs 16 residues.

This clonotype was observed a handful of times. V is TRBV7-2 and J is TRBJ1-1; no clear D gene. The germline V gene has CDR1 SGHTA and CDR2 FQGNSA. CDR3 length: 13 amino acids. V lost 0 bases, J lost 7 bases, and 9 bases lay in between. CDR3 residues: CASSLATGGEAFF. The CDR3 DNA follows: TGTGCCAGCAGCTTAGCGACGGGAGGTGAAGCTTTCTTT.

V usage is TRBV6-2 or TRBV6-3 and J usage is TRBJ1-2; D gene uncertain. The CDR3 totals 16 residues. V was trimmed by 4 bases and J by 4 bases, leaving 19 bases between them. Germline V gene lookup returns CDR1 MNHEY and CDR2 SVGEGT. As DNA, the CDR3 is TGTGCCAGCAGTTTCATCCTCCTCCGGGCCGGCTATGGCTACACCTTC. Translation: CASSFILLRAGYGYTF.

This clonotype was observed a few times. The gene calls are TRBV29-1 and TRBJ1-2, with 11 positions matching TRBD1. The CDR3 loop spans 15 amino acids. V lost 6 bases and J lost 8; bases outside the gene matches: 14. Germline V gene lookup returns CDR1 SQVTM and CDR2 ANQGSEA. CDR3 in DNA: TGCAGCGTCCCAGCTCTAGGACAGGGGGCGGTAGGCTACACCTTC. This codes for CSVPALGQGAVGYTF.

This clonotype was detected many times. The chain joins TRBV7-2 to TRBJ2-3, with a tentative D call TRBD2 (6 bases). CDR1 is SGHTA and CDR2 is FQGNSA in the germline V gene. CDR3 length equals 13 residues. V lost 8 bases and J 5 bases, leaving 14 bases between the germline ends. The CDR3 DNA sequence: TGTGCCAGCCACCCGGGGGAGGTAGATACGCAGTATTTT. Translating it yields CASHPGEVDTQYF.